This is a list of T cell receptor beta chains from one sample in a study of T cell responses to AZD1222 COVID-19 vaccine. Some clones are missing from TCRdb's copy, which holds only in-frame ones; the method was immunoSEQ multiplex PCR. Among over 85,000 clones listed, 90% were seen once. Specimen: peripheral blood, collected on day 0 of AZD1222 vaccination. The source is an adult in good health. Both conserved end residues are part of each CDR3. A D gene is named only where the DNA matches it firmly. Clone size is shown for a subset of rows, as once, few, many or a class of expanded clone.

V,J,D,size,DNA,CDR3
TRBV21-1,TRBJ2-1,NA,once,TGTGCCAGCAGCAACCCCGGGACTCCTGAGTCCTTCTACAATGAGCAGTTCTTC,CASSNPGTPESFYNEQFF
TRBV7-8,TRBJ2-1,TRBD2,NA,TGTGCCAGCAGCGTACGGACTAGCGGGGGGGCATACAATGAGCAGTTCTTC,CASSVRTSGGAYNEQFF
TRBV7-8,TRBJ2-5,NA,NA,TGTGCCAGCAGCTTAGAGCGCCGGGGGTTGAGGGTACAAGAGACCCAGTACTTC,CASSLERRGLRVQETQYF
TRBV5-8,TRBJ2-7,NA,NA,TGTGCCAGCAGCTTGACGACAGGGAGGAACTACGAGCAGTACTTC,CASSLTTGRNYEQYF
TRBV2,TRBJ1-4,NA,NA,TGTGCCTCCCGTGTCGGGGGAAGTGAAAAACTGTTTTTT,CASRVGGSEKLFF
TRBV12-3/TRBV12-4,TRBJ1-5,NA,NA,TGTGCCAGCAGTTTAGCCGCCACACAGCCCCAGCATTTT,CASSLAATQPQHF
TRBV19,TRBJ1-2,TRBD1,medium-sized,TGTGCCAGTAGTCTCGGGACAGCTATTTCCTATGGCTACACCTTC,CASSLGTAISYGYTF
TRBV19,TRBJ2-7,NA,NA,TGTGCCAGTAGTGTTATTTGGGACAGCGGGGTATCCACCGAGCAGTACTTC,CASSVIWDSGVSTEQYF
TRBV20-1,TRBJ2-5,NA,NA,TGCAGTTCACAGGACCAAGAGACCCAGTACTTC,CSSQDQETQYF
TRBV7-9,TRBJ1-5,TRBD1,once,TGTGCCAGCAGGCGGGACAGGAATCAGCCCCAGCATTTT,CASRRDRNQPQHF
TRBV28,TRBJ1-3,TRBD1,NA,TGTGCCAGCAGTCCCGGGACAGGGGGTATGTCTGGAAACACCATATATTTT,CASSPGTGGMSGNTIYF
TRBV5-6,TRBJ2-3,NA,NA,TGTGCCAGCAGCTTGGGGGCTAGCGCACGGGATACGCAGTATTTT,CASSLGASARDTQYF
TRBV29-1,TRBJ2-1,NA,NA,TGCAGCGTTGACCATGAGCAGTTCTTC,CSVDHEQFF
TRBV10-3,TRBJ2-5,NA,NA,TGTGCCATCGGCAAGGACGTCCGAGAGGGTGAGACCCAGTACTTC,CAIGKDVREGETQYF
TRBV5-1,TRBJ1-4,NA,NA,TGCGCCAGCAGCTTGGGTTTGGAGAATGAAAAACTGTTTTTT,CASSLGLENEKLFF
TRBV2,TRBJ2-3,NA,NA,TGTGCCAGCAGGCCCCCAGGGGGGGATACGCAGTATTTT,CASRPPGGDTQYF
TRBV19,TRBJ1-1,NA,once,TGTGCCAGTAGTATAGCTACAGGGAGGAACACTGAAGCTTTCTTT,CASSIATGRNTEAFF
TRBV7-3,TRBJ2-1,TRBD2,once,TGTGCCAGCAGCTCGCCGGGACTAGCCGACAATGAGCAGTTCTTC,CASSSPGLADNEQFF
TRBV24-1,TRBJ1-5,TRBD1,NA,TGTGCCACCAGTGACCCAGGACAGGGGAGTCAGCCCCAGCATTTT,CATSDPGQGSQPQHF
TRBV2,TRBJ2-1,TRBD1,NA,TGTGCCAGCAGACAGGGGGCAGGGAATGAGCAGTTCTTC,CASRQGAGNEQFF
TRBV2,TRBJ1-5,NA,once,TGTGCCAGCAGTGATGACCAGCCCCAGCATTTT,CASSDDQPQHF
TRBV7-2,TRBJ2-3,NA,NA,TGTGCCAGCAGCCAGGGGGGGGGCGCAGATACGCAGTATTTT,CASSQGGGADTQYF
TRBV7-2,TRBJ2-2,TRBD1,once,TGTGCCAGCAGACCTAACAGGGGGCTTAGCACCGGGGAGCTGTTTTTT,CASRPNRGLSTGELFF
TRBV30,TRBJ1-5,TRBD1,NA,TGTGCCTGGAGTCCGAGAACAGGGGACCTCCATCAGCCCCAGCATTTT,CAWSPRTGDLHQPQHF
TRBV7-2,TRBJ1-5,NA,once,TGTGCCAGCAGCTCTACAGGTCAGGCCCAGCATTTT,CASSSTGQAQHF
TRBV5-5,TRBJ1-1,TRBD1,NA,TGTGCCAGCAGCTACTCCGGGACAGGGGGCACTGAAGCTTTCTTT,CASSYSGTGGTEAFF
TRBV19,TRBJ2-5,TRBD2,NA,TGTGCCAGTAGTACTAGCGGACGGGAGACCCAGTACTTC,CASSTSGRETQYF
TRBV18,TRBJ2-5,NA,NA,TGTGCCAGCTCACGCGGTGCAGGGGAGAGAGAGACCCAGTACTTC,CASSRGAGERETQYF
TRBV18,TRBJ2-2,TRBD1,NA,TGTGCCAGCTCACCACGGGGGACAGGAGGCACCGGGGAGCTGTTTTTT,CASSPRGTGGTGELFF
TRBV7-9,TRBJ1-6,TRBD1,few,TGTGCCAGCAGCCAAGGGACAGGGAGTTTACCCCTCCACTTT,CASSQGTGSLPLHF
TRBV4-2,TRBJ1-2,TRBD1,NA,TGTGCCAGCAGCCAAGCTACAGGGGGCGTCGGTGGCTACACCTTC,CASSQATGGVGGYTF
TRBV5-6,TRBJ1-2,TRBD1,NA,TGTGCCAGCAGCTTGGGGGACAGGGGCTATGGCTACACCTTC,CASSLGDRGYGYTF
TRBV6-5,TRBJ1-2,NA,NA,TGTGCCAGCAAAATTAATTACAGGGTTGGCTACACCTTC,CASKINYRVGYTF
TRBV7-9,TRBJ1-2,NA,NA,NA,CASSFGQGSSTHTF
TRBV5-6,TRBJ1-3,TRBD1,NA,TGTGCCAGCAGCCTCTGGGACAGCCGAATTCACTCTGGAAACACCATATATTTT,CASSLWDSRIHSGNTIYF
TRBV4-3,TRBJ1-3,NA,once,TGCGCCAGCAGCCAAGATAGGGGTTACACCATATATTTT,CASSQDRGYTIYF
TRBV5-1,TRBJ1-2,NA,NA,TGCGCCAGCAGCGCCCACAGGGACGGCTACACCTTC,CASSAHRDGYTF
TRBV5-1,TRBJ2-5,TRBD1,NA,TGCGCCAGCAGCGCCCGGACAGGGTGGGAGACCCAGTACTTC,CASSARTGWETQYF
TRBV6-5,TRBJ1-3,NA,NA,TGTGCCAGCAGATCAGGGGTCTCTGGAAACACCATATATTTT,CASRSGVSGNTIYF
TRBV6-1,TRBJ2-5,NA,NA,TGTGCCAGCAGTGAATCAATCTCCCCGAGGGAGACCCAGTACTTC,CASSESISPRETQYF
TRBV29-1,TRBJ2-3,NA,NA,TGCAGCGCCCCCCCGGACCGCGACACAGATACGCAGTATTTT,CSAPPDRDTDTQYF
TRBV7-3,TRBJ2-6,TRBD1,few,TGTGCCAGCAGCGCCCCGGGACAGGACTCTGGGGCCAACGTCCTGACTTTC,CASSAPGQDSGANVLTF
TRBV27,TRBJ1-2,TRBD1,NA,TGTGCCAGCAGTACAGGGGGTTATGGCTATGGCTACACCTTC,CASSTGGYGYGYTF
TRBV19,TRBJ1-3,NA,NA,TGTGCCAGTACTTTAACGACAGATTACTCTGGAAACACCATATATTTT,CASTLTTDYSGNTIYF
TRBV30,TRBJ1-3,NA,NA,TGTGCCTGGAGTCCCCGAAACGGAAACATCATATATTTT,CAWSPRNGNIIYF
TRBV18,TRBJ2-3,NA,NA,TGTGCCAGCTCAATTTTAAAGGCTAGCACAGATACGCAGTATTTT,CASSILKASTDTQYF
TRBV20-1,TRBJ2-5,NA,NA,TGCAGTGCTAGAATAGGGACCCAGTACTTC,CSARIGTQYF
TRBV15,TRBJ2-7,NA,NA,TGTGCCACCAGCAGAGGGAGTGTCGGACAGCACCACTACGAGCAGTACTTC,CATSRGSVGQHHYEQYF